This T cell receptor beta chain was sequenced during a study of blood T cell repertoires in COVID-19. On the study more broadly: The United States, Italy and Spain supplied acute and convalescent COVID-19 samples. PBMCs, B-cell-depleted T cells, or T cells provided the cDNA or gDNA that made up the material.

The germline V gene has CDR1 SNHLY and CDR2 FYNNEI. V lost 2 bases to trimming and J lost 5 bases, with 21 bases between them. The CDR3 has 17 amino acids. This clone was seen more than once but under ten times. Original handling: Researchers report that nucleated cell counts were estimated from reference gene primer amplification. TCRdb's copy holds only in-frame clones and misses some; the assay was immunoSEQ multiplex PCR. The DNA gave D and trimming, while V, J and clone size come from that table. Of tens of thousands of clones detected, 70% to 90% appear once; the ten largest clones hold 4.5% to 5%.

This TCR was recovered from a human donor in a cohort sampled during active COVID-19. The J gene is TRBJ2-5, the V gene TRBV2; D may be TRBD1 (6 bases). Specimen: peripheral blood. The CDR3 coding sequence is TGTGCCAGCAGTGAAACCGCTGCCACAGGGTTTGACGAGACCCAGTACTTC. This encodes CASSETAATGFDETQYF.